The source of this TCR beta chain is a study of blood T cells in healthy people across ages. A sample-barcoded 5' primer and a J-beta primer mix were used in a second PCR of roughly 7 to 12 cycles. TCRdb itself ran the 5' RACE reads through MiXCR, one entry per CDR3 protein. The sample lists approximately 730,000 distinct CDR3 sequences, about 53% occurring once. This clonotype has at least ten counts. Trimming removed 0 bases at V and 6 bases at J, with 12 bases between. The CDR3 loop spans 14 amino acids. CDR1 and CDR2 from the germline V gene are SGHRS and YFSETQ. This sequence was found in an elderly man in good health. Sample: blood. The rearrangement joins TRBV5-1 to TRBJ2-5; D is unclear. The CDR3 region has the DNA TGCGCCAGCAGCTTGGCAACAGCTCTGAAGACCCAGTACTTC. Encoded protein: CASSLATALKTQYF. The full variable domain, in which reference TRBV5-1 and TRBJ2-5 provide the parts outside the CDR3, is KAGVTQTPRYLIKTRGQQVTLSCSPISGHRSVSWYQQTPGQGLQFLFEYFSETQRNKGNFPGRFSGRQFSNSRSEMNVSTLELGDSALYLCASSLATALKTQYFGPGTRLLVL.